Presented here are 9 T cell receptor beta chains from one specimen sequenced in a study of tumor-infiltrating lymphocytes in localized non-small cell lung cancer. The table came from immunoSEQ multiplex PCR; TCRdb's copy has only in-frame clones and leaves some out. The sample lists 9,500 to 15,000 clones, around 78% seen once, with 4.5% in the top ten. Sequenced input: lung tumor tissue. These receptor sequences come from a human donor with non-small cell lung cancer.

J is TRBJ2-7 and V is TRBV5-1; 13 nucleotides align to TRBD2. The CDR3 is 15 residues long. The J segment lost 7 bases and the V segment lost 1 base, leaving 5 bases of the junction unmatched. Per germline, CDR1 SGHRS and CDR2 YFSETQ. For the CDR3, the DNA is TGCGCCAGCAGCTTGACTAGCGGGAGGGCCGATGAGCAGTACTTC. Its translation: CASSLTSGRADEQYF. The full variable domain, completed using reference TRBV5-1 and TRBJ2-7, is KAGVTQTPRYLIKTRGQQVTLSCSPISGHRSVSWYQQTPGQGLQFLFEYFSETQRNKGNFPGRFSGRQFSNSRSEMNVSTLELGDSALYLCASSLTSGRADEQYFGPGTRLTVT.

J is TRBJ2-6 and V is TRBV5-6, with D possibly being TRBD2 (5 bases). V was trimmed by 6 bases and J by 3 bases, leaving 7 bases between them. The V gene's germline CDR1 is SGHDT and CDR2 YYEEEE. The CDR3 is 13 residues long. The CDR3 sequence: CASMGDGANVLTF. As DNA, the CDR3 is TGTGCCAGCATGGGAGATGGGGCCAACGTCCTGACTTTC.

The V and J genes are TRBV6-5 and TRBJ2-5; possibly TRBD2 for D (5 bases). The CDR3 spans 11 residues. V lost 8 bases and J 4 bases, leaving 8 bases between the germline ends. In germline, CDR1 is MNHEY, CDR2 SVGAGI. Written as DNA, the CDR3 is TGTGCCAGCGTCCGGGGAGAGACCCAGTACTTC. This gives the protein CASVRGETQYF.

V gene TRBV5-4 combines with J gene TRBJ1-2, with no clear D. CDR1 is SGHNT, CDR2 YYREEE, per germline (reference sequence). V was pared by 0 bases and J by 3 bases, with 15 bases between. The CDR3 is 16 residues long. The CDR3 nucleotides read TGTGCCAGCAGCTTGGAGGTGGGGTCGGGCGACTATGGCTACACCTTC. Translated, it gives CASSLEVGSGDYGYTF.

This clone has a single count. The J gene is TRBJ2-1, the V gene TRBV4-3, with TRBD2 matching over 7 bases. Germline V gene lookup returns CDR1 LGHNA and CDR2 YSLEER. This CDR3 contains 15 residues. With 4 bases clipped from V and 3 bases from J, the junction kept 6 bases outside the gene matches. The CDR3 DNA sequence: TGCGCCAGCAGCCCGGTAGCGGGTAACTACAATGAGCAGTTCTTC. This translates into CASSPVAGNYNEQFF.

This sequence joins TRBV4-1 and TRBJ1-5; D call uncertain. Looked up from germline, CDR1 is MGHRA and CDR2 is YSYEKL. The CDR3 is 14 residues long. The V gene lost 3 bases and the J gene lost 1 base, with 7 bases spanning the gap. CDR3 region: CASSQAYSNQPQHF. For the CDR3, the DNA is TGCGCCAGCAGCCAGGCTTACAGCAATCAGCCCCAGCATTTT.

The chain uses TRBV6-6 and TRBJ2-7, with 10 bases that match TRBD2. The J segment lost 2 bases and the V segment lost 5 bases, leaving 9 bases of the junction unmatched. This CDR3 contains 16 residues. Germline-derived CDR1 and CDR2 are MNHNY and SVGAGI (reference sequence). The CDR3 coding sequence is TGTGCCAGCAGTCCTATTACCGGGACTAGCGCCTACGAGCAGTACTTC. Translated: CASSPITGTSAYEQYF.

The chain links TRBV4-3 to TRBJ2-7; 7 nucleotides agree with TRBD1. V was clipped by 0 bases and J by 4 bases; unmatched bases: 15. The CDR3 covers 18 residues. The germline gives CDR1 LGHNA, CDR2 YSLEER. This CDR3 is CASSQDVNRGAGQYEQYF. CDR3 coding DNA: TGCGCCAGCAGCCAAGATGTGAACAGGGGAGCAGGTCAGTACGAGCAGTACTTC.

The chain employs TRBV6-6 and TRBJ2-7; 11 bases are a match to TRBD2. Germline V gene lookup returns CDR1 MNHNY and CDR2 SVGAGI (reference sequence). This CDR3 is built from 16 residues. The V gene end was trimmed by 8 bases and the J gene end by 3 bases; junction bases not matched to a gene: 12. The DNA for the CDR3 is TGTGCCAGCGGACATTACGAGCTAGCGGGAGGCTACGAGCAGTACTTC. Translated: CASGHYELAGGYEQYF.